Below, 32 T cell receptor beta chains from the same sample are listed, as sequenced in a study of cytomegalovirus exposure and HLA in healthy donors. This PCR relied on a set of 60 Vbeta primers and 13 Jbeta primers. The repertoire was sequenced with immunoSEQ multiplex PCR; TCRdb's copy has only in-frame clones and lacks some. The sample shows under 150,000 clones, 70% to 80% of them seen only once. Sequencing used PBMCs. The source is a woman aged 40 to 49 in good health and CMV-seropositive.

V gene TRBV21-1 combines with J gene TRBJ2-7; the table's D call TRBD2 went unverified against the DNA. TRBV21-1 is a pseudogene locus. The CDR3 is made up of 15 amino acids. CDR3 region: CATFKEGGLSYEQYF. CDR3 in DNA: TGTGCCACCTTTAAAGAGGGCGGCCTATCCTACGAGCAGTACTTC.

The V and J genes are TRBV5-1 and TRBJ2-4; TRBD1 matches 9 bases. Trimming removed 4 bases from V and 6 bases from J; junction bases left unmatched: 5. Germline V gene data show CDR1 as SGHRS and CDR2 as YFSETQ. The CDR3 covers 14 residues. DNA for the CDR3: TGCGCCAGCAGCGAGGGACAGGGCGGAAACATTCAGTACTTC. Protein sequence: CASSEGQGGNIQYF.

The chain uses TRBV6-5 and TRBJ2-2; 8 bases line up with TRBD1. The CDR3 runs to 13 residues. V lost 10 bases to trimming and J lost 3 bases; unmatched junction nucleotides: 4. CDR1 and CDR2 from the germline V gene are MNHEY and SVGAGI. CDR3 nucleotide sequence: TGTGCCACCAGGGGGCCTGACACCGGGGAGCTGTTTTTT. This encodes CATRGPDTGELFF.

The chain combines TRBV30 with TRBJ1-4, with D perhaps matching TRBD1 (5 bases). Germline CDR1 is GTSNPN and CDR2 is SVGIG (reference sequence). The CDR3 is 14 amino acids. V was pared by 3 bases and J by 7 bases, with 15 bases between. DNA of the CDR3: TGTGCCTGGAGCTCGATAGGGGCCGGTGAAAAACTGTTTTTT. Translating it yields CAWSSIGAGEKLFF.

The DNA for the CDR3 is TGTGCCAGCAGCCCTCACAGGCCGGGACTAGCGGTCACAGATACGCAGTATTTT. It translates to CASSPHRPGLAVTDTQYF. This chain connects TRBV11-1 to TRBJ2-3, with 11 bases matching TRBD2. Germline V gives CDR1 SGHAT, CDR2 FQDESV (reference sequence). J gave up 2 bases and V 5 bases, and 12 bases lay outside the gene matches. This CDR3 is built from 18 residues.

The rearrangement joins TRBV2 to TRBJ2-7, with TRBD2 matching over 11 bases. The CDR3 runs 15 residues. Germline CDR1 SNHLY, CDR2 FYNNEI. V lost 4 bases, J lost 3 bases, and 5 bases stayed unmatched. The CDR3 region is CASSVSGRGNYEQYF. Written as DNA, the CDR3 is TGTGCCAGCAGTGTTAGCGGGAGGGGGAACTACGAGCAGTACTTC.

This clone has only a few counts. The chain is built from TRBV23-1 and TRBJ2-5; 9 bases align to TRBD1. TRBV23-1 is treated as an ORF (open reading frame) with a function not yet certain. The length of the CDR3 is 15 residues. Trimming took 5 bases from V and 5 from J; bases not matched to a gene: 9. The CDR3 region is CASSTGTGYWETQYF. The CDR3 bases are TGCGCCAGCAGTACTGGGACAGGGTACTGGGAGACCCAGTACTTC.

The chain joins TRBV6-5 to TRBJ1-5; D gene ambiguous. Trimming left V 2 bases short and J 12 bases short, with 14 bases between. The CDR3 spans 13 residues. Germline CDR1 MNHEY, CDR2 SVGAGI. The CDR3 region has the DNA TGTGCCAGCAGTTACGGTGCCGCCGCCAGCCAGCATTTT. Its translation: CASSYGAAASQHF.

The CDR3 loop reads CASSPDGILTQYF. CDR3 sequence (DNA): TGCGCCAGCAGCCCGGACGGGATCTTGACCCAGTACTTC. The J gene is TRBJ2-5, the V gene TRBV5-1, with a tentative D call TRBD2 (5 bases). Germline V gene data show CDR1 as SGHRS and CDR2 as YFSETQ. The V end was cut by 4 bases, the J end by 7 bases, with 14 bases between. The CDR3 runs 13 residues.

V and J are TRBV2 and TRBJ1-2, with D possibly matching TRBD1 (6 bases). The CDR3 extends over 13 amino acids. Germline loops: CDR1 SNHLY, CDR2 FYNNEI. Deletions cut 4 bases from V and 7 bases from J, with 13 bases between. CDR3 loop: CASSVGGQAGYTF. CDR3 DNA sequence: TGTGCCAGCAGTGTGGGGGGGCAGGCTGGCTACACCTTC.

The chain is built from TRBV5-1 and TRBJ2-2; 10 positions agree with TRBD2. The CDR3 is 15 residues long. Germline loops: CDR1 SGHRS, CDR2 YFSETQ. V was clipped by 10 bases and J by 5 bases; unmatched bases: 11. The CDR3 nucleotides are TGCGCCTCCAAAGCGGGAGGGCCGGGGACCGGGGAGCTGTTTTTT. Its protein is CASKAGGPGTGELFF.

CDR3 nucleotides: TGTGCCAGTACTCAGACTCGGTACAATGAGCAGTTCTTC. It encodes CASTQTRYNEQFF. The chain couples TRBV19 to TRBJ2-1; D gene uncertain. The CDR3 contains 13 residues. The germline V gene has CDR1 LNHDA and CDR2 SQIVND (reference sequence). V lost 7 bases and J 4 bases, leaving 11 bases between the germline ends. Based on the CDR3 plus reference TRBV19 and TRBJ2-1, the full variable domain is DGGITQSPKYLFRKEGQNVTLSCEQNLNHDAMYWYRQDPGQGLRLIYYSQIVNDFQKGDIAEGYSVSREKKESFPLTVTSAQKNPTAFYLCASTQTRYNEQFFGPGTRLTVL.

V usage is TRBV5-4 and J usage is TRBJ2-1; 9 nucleotides agree with TRBD2. V lost 0 bases, J lost 3 bases, and 4 bases stayed unmatched. Germline CDR1 SGHNT, CDR2 YYREEE (reference sequence). CDR3 length: 16 amino acids. The CDR3 sequence: CASSLGGGVLYNEQFF. Written as DNA, the CDR3 is TGTGCCAGCAGCTTGGGCGGGGGGGTCCTCTACAATGAGCAGTTCTTC.

The chain links TRBV27 to TRBJ2-7; a weak D match, TRBD2 (6 bases). There are 15 residues in the CDR3. The V and J ends lost 0 bases and 1 base respectively, with 10 bases between them. CDR1 and CDR2 from the germline V gene are MNHEY and SMNVEV (reference sequence). For the CDR3, the DNA is TGTGCCAGCAGTTTATCGGCGGGGCGATCCTACGAGCAGTACTTC. It encodes CASSLSAGRSYEQYF.

V is TRBV7-9 and J is TRBJ2-2; the D is unclear. Between the trimmed V and J ends, which lost 3 bases and 6 bases, there was a span of 8 bases. Per germline, CDR1 SEHNR and CDR2 FQNEAQ (reference sequence). CDR3 length: 13 residues. CDR3: CASSFSVPGELFF. Written as DNA, the CDR3 is TGTGCCAGCAGCTTCTCAGTTCCCGGGGAGCTGTTTTTT. Together with reference TRBV7-9 and TRBJ2-2, the CDR3 gives the full variable domain: DTGVSQNPRHKITKRGQNVTFRCDPISEHNRLYWYRQTLGQGPEFLTYFQNEAQLEKSRLLSDRFSAERPKGSFSTLEIQRTEQGDSAMYLCASSFSVPGELFFGEGSRLTVL.

This clone was seen a few times. This sequence joins TRBV6-5 and TRBJ1-4, with TRBD1 matching over 10 bases. In germline, CDR1 is MNHEY, CDR2 SVGAGI. V shed 5 bases, J shed 5 bases, and the junction held 5 bases outside the gene matches. The CDR3 is 15 amino acids. CDR3 DNA: TGTGCCAGCAGTCGGGGACAGGGGAGCAATGAAAAACTGTTTTTT. Translating gives CASSRGQGSNEKLFF.

The rearrangement uses TRBV13 and TRBJ2-7; 11 bases are a match to TRBD2. This CDR3 region has 16 residues. The germline V gene has CDR1 PRHDT and CDR2 FYEKMQ (reference sequence). The V and J ends lost 1 base and 5 bases, in that order; junction bases with no gene match: 7. CDR3 loop: CASSLVTTSGNHEQYF. The CDR3 coding sequence is TGTGCCAGCAGCTTAGTCACGACTAGCGGGAACCACGAGCAGTACTTC.

This chain's CDR3 is CASSIRGYGNTIYF. The CDR3 DNA is TGTGCCAGTAGTATAAGGGGGTACGGAAACACCATATATTTT. The V gene is TRBV19, the J gene TRBJ1-3; tentative D call: TRBD1 (6 bases). CDR1 and CDR2 (germline): LNHDA, SQIVND (reference sequence). The CDR3 covers 14 residues. V shed 2 bases and J shed 4 bases, with 9 bases lying between them.

This clone appeared a single time. The V and J genes are TRBV2 and TRBJ1-6; no firm D call. Germline loops: CDR1 SNHLY, CDR2 FYNNEI. The CDR3 contains 15 residues. The V gene lost 1 base and the J gene lost 5 bases, with 9 bases spanning the gap. The CDR3 DNA is TGTGCCAGCAGTGAAGGTGGCTTCCATAATTCACCCCTCCACTTT. Encoded protein: CASSEGGFHNSPLHF.

The chain couples TRBV18 to TRBJ2-7; 10 nucleotides line up with TRBD2. CDR3 length: 15 amino acids. Germline CDR1 KGHSH, CDR2 LQKENI. Trimming took 4 bases from V and 4 from J; bases not matched to a gene: 7. CDR3 nucleotide sequence: TGTGCCAGCTCACAGGTGGCTAGCGGGAGTTACGAGCAGTACTTC. This gives the protein CASSQVASGSYEQYF.

This chain joins TRBV6-5 and TRBJ2-1; possible D gene TRBD1, 6 bases. The ends were cut back, 4 bases at V and 2 bases at J, with 15 bases in the middle. Germline V gene lookup returns CDR1 MNHEY and CDR2 SVGAGI. The CDR3 is made up of 16 amino acids. CDR3 coding DNA: TGTGCCAGCAGTTCAAGACAGGTTCGGGCCTACAATGAGCAGTTCTTC. As protein: CASSSRQVRAYNEQFF.

The rearrangement joins TRBV11-3 to TRBJ2-5; 7 bases are shared with TRBD1. The junction had 10 bases not matched to a gene; V was cut back by 3 bases and J by 0 bases. Germline V gene sequence: CDR1 SGHNT, CDR2 YENEEA. CDR3 length: 17 residues. The CDR3 DNA sequence: TGTGCCAGCAGCTTTTGGGGACAGATGTTGTACCAAGAGACCCAGTACTTC. Its translation is CASSFWGQMLYQETQYF.

The V call is TRBV5-1, the J call TRBJ2-3, with 9 bases identical to TRBD1. CDR1 is SGHRS and CDR2 is YFSETQ in the germline V gene. Unmatched junction bases numbered 4, after V lost 3 bases and J lost 2 bases. The CDR3 totals 15 residues. The CDR3 bases are TGCGCCAGCAGCTCCCGGGACAGGGACACAGATACGCAGTATTTT. It translates to CASSSRDRDTDTQYF.

V gene TRBV7-8 combines with J gene TRBJ2-1; TRBD1 matches 8 bases. Germline CDR1 reads SGHVS; CDR2 reads FQNEAQ. The junction had 10 bases not matched to a gene; V was cut back by 5 bases and J by 4 bases. This CDR3 contains 16 residues. The chain's CDR3 is CASSHKTGDAYNEQFF. The DNA of the CDR3 is TGTGCCAGCAGCCACAAGACAGGGGACGCTTACAATGAGCAGTTCTTC.

V gene TRBV5-1 combines with J gene TRBJ2-7, with 11 bases aligning to TRBD1. V gave up 4 bases and J gave up 3 bases; unmatched junction bases: 15. This CDR3 is 18 amino acids long. Looked up from germline, CDR1 is SGHRS and CDR2 is YFSETQ. The DNA for the CDR3 is TGCGCCAGCAGCCGGAGGGGGGTGGGACAGGGGGTTGACTACGAGCAGTACTTC. Translation: CASSRRGVGQGVDYEQYF.

A single count supports this clone. CDR3 residues: CASSSPTGSSYNSPLHF. The CDR3, as DNA: TGTGCCAGCAGTTCCCCGACAGGGAGCTCCTATAATTCACCCCTCCACTTT. This chain uses TRBV28 with TRBJ1-6; 7 positions agree with TRBD1. Germline values: CDR1 MDHEN, CDR2 SYDVKM. V lost 4 bases, J lost 0 bases, and 6 bases stayed unmatched. The CDR3 runs 17 residues. The full variable domain, its missing parts supplied by reference TRBV28 and TRBJ1-6, is DVKVTQSSRYLVKRTGEKVFLECVQDMDHENMFWYRQDPGLGLRLIYFSYDVKMKEKGDIPEGYSVSREKKERFSLILESASTNQTSMYLCASSSPTGSSYNSPLHFGNGTRLTVT.

The table lists this clone with a count of one. The junction shows a germline mismatch at one end, possibly a read error. The chain joins TRBV7-9 to TRBJ2-7; D possibly corresponds to TRBD2 (6 bases). CDR1 is SEHNR and CDR2 is FQNEAQ in the germline V gene (reference sequence). This CDR3 contains 13 residues. The CDR3 reads CSSSSAGPYEQYF. CDR3 DNA sequence: TGTTCCAGCAGCTCTGCGGGGCCCTACGAGCAGTACTTC.

The chain joins TRBV28 to TRBJ2-1; the match to TRBD1 covers 10 bases. CDR3 length equals 16 residues. V shed 1 base, J shed 5 bases, and the junction held 5 bases outside the gene matches. Germline V gene data show CDR1 as MDHEN and CDR2 as SYDVKM. The CDR3 DNA reads TGTGCCAGCAGTTTATCCACGGGACAGGGGCACAATGAGCAGTTCTTC. Protein product: CASSLSTGQGHNEQFF.

The J gene is TRBJ2-3, the V gene TRBV6-5; 9 positions match TRBD1. Per the germline V gene, CDR1 is MNHEY and CDR2 is SVGAGI. V shed 7 bases, J shed 6 bases, and the junction held 8 bases outside the gene matches. The CDR3 totals 14 residues. Here the CDR3 reads CASTNRDRADTQYF. The CDR3 DNA reads as TGTGCCAGCACCAACCGGGACAGGGCTGATACGCAGTATTTT.

This chain connects TRBV7-2 to TRBJ2-7; 9 nucleotides line up with TRBD2. This CDR3 has 15 amino acids. V shed 1 base, J shed 4 bases, and the junction held 5 bases outside the gene matches. Germline values: CDR1 SGHTA, CDR2 FQGNSA. CDR3 region: CASSLVGGREYEQYF. The DNA for the CDR3 is TGTGCCAGCAGCTTAGTTGGCGGGAGGGAGTACGAGCAGTACTTC.

The rearrangement uses TRBV6-5 and TRBJ1-5; a possible D gene is TRBD1 (6 bases). The CDR3 is 15 amino acids. In germline, CDR1 is MNHEY, CDR2 SVGAGI. Trimming took 7 bases from V and 0 from J, leaving 13 bases between them. The CDR3 loop is CASMLRGSSNQPQHF. The DNA of the CDR3 is TGTGCCAGCATGCTCAGGGGAAGTAGCAATCAGCCCCAGCATTTT.

This clone is a singleton in its sample. V gene TRBV28 combines with J gene TRBJ1-5; maybe TRBD1 (6 bases). Trimming removed 7 bases at V and 3 bases at J, with 13 bases between. This CDR3 has 14 amino acids. CDR1 and CDR2 from the germline V gene are MDHEN and SYDVKM. The DNA for the CDR3 is TGTGCCAGCACCAGAAACAGGGCCAATCAGCCCCAGCATTTT. It is translated as CASTRNRANQPQHF. Full variable domain (outside the CDR3, taken from reference TRBV28 and TRBJ1-5): DVKVTQSSRYLVKRTGEKVFLECVQDMDHENMFWYRQDPGLGLRLIYFSYDVKMKEKGDIPEGYSVSREKKERFSLILESASTNQTSMYLCASTRNRANQPQHFGDGTRLSIL.